The 5 T cell receptor beta chains in this list originate from one sample, sequenced in a study of blood T cell repertoires in COVID-19. The table came from immunoSEQ multiplex PCR; TCRdb's copy has only in-frame clones and leaves some out. The sample lists roughly 310,000 clones, about 88% occurring once. The sequencing sample was made of PBMCs or T cells enriched from blood (not recorded which). The source is a man between 60 and 75 years old who had recovered from COVID-19.

The chain links TRBV19 to TRBJ1-4; D call uncertain. This CDR3 contains 13 residues. Germline V gene data show CDR1 as LNHDA and CDR2 as SQIVND (reference sequence). Deletions cut 3 bases from V and 7 bases from J, with 9 bases between. The chain's CDR3 is CASSMNRGEKLFF. In nucleotides, the CDR3 is TGTGCCAGTAGTATGAACCGGGGTGAAAAACTGTTTTTT.

The V gene is TRBV3-1 (or the pseudogene TRBV3-2), the J gene TRBJ2-6; D is uncertain. This CDR3 region has 18 residues. The germline V and J ends were trimmed by 0 bases and 0 bases, with 12 bases remaining between them. Germline CDR1 and CDR2: LGHDT and YNNKEL (reference sequence). CDR3 nucleotides: TGTGCCAGCAGCCAAGAGTTCAGGCCCGGCTCTGGGGCCAACGTCCTGACTTTC. It specifies CASSQEFRPGSGANVLTF.

The chain couples TRBV7-8 to TRBJ1-6; TRBD1 might be the D (5 bases). Germline values: CDR1 SGHVS, CDR2 FQNEAQ. Trimming stripped 5 bases from V and 10 bases from J, with 21 bases between. The CDR3 covers 16 residues. CDR3 DNA: TGTGCCAGCAGCCTTGACAGCTCCCCGCCGAGCTCACCCCTCCACTTT. Protein sequence: CASSLDSSPPSSPLHF. Combining the CDR3 with reference TRBV7-8 and TRBJ1-6 gives the whole variable domain GAGVSQSPRYKVAKRGQDVALRCDPISGHVSLFWYQQALGQGPEFLTYFQNEAQLDKSGLPSDRFFAERPEGSVSTLKIQRTQQEDSAVYLCASSLDSSPPSSPLHFGNGTRLTVT.

V usage is TRBV6-2 or TRBV6-3 and J usage is TRBJ1-1; 9 bases match TRBD1. The CDR3 has 17 residues. The ends lost 2 bases at V and 0 bases at J; junction bases unmatched: 7. CDR1 and CDR2 from the germline V gene are MNHEY and SVGEGT. CDR3 residues: CASSYPRDRAMNTEAFF. As DNA, the CDR3 is TGTGCCAGCAGTTACCCCCGGGACAGGGCTATGAACACTGAAGCTTTCTTT.

The chain recombines TRBV10-3 with TRBJ1-6, with 7 bases matching TRBD1. Germline CDR1 and CDR2: ENHRY and SYGVKD. The V segment lost 5 bases and the J segment 9 bases; nucleotides outside the gene matches: 4. The CDR3 has 13 residues. CDR3 DNA: TGTGCCATCAGTCCCCCAGGGGGTTCACCCCTCCACTTT. This encodes CAISPPGGSPLHF.